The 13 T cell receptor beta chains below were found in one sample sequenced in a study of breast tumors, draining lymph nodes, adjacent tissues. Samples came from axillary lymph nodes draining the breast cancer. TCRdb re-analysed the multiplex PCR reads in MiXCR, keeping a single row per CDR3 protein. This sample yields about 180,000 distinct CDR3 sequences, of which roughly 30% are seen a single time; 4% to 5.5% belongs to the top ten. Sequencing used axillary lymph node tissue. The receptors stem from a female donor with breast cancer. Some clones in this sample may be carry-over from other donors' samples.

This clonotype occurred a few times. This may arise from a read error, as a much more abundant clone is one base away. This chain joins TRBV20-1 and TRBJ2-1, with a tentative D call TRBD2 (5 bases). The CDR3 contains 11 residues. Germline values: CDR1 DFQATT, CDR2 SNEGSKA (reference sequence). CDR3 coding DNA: TGCAGTGCTAGGAATAGCGTAGGGCAGTCCTTC. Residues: CSARNSVGQSF.

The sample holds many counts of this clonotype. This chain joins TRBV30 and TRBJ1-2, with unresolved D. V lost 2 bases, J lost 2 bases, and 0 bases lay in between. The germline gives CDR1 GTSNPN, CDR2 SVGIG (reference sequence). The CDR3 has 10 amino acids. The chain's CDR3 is CAWSNYGYTF. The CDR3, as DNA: TGTGCCTGGAGTAACTATGGCTACACCTTC.

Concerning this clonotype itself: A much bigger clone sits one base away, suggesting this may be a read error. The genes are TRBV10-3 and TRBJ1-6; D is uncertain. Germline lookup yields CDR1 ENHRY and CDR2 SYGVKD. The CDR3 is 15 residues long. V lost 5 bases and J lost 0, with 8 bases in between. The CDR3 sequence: CAISYESSYNSPLHF. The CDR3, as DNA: TGTGCCATCAGTTACGAGAGCTCCTATAATTCACCCCTCCACTTT.

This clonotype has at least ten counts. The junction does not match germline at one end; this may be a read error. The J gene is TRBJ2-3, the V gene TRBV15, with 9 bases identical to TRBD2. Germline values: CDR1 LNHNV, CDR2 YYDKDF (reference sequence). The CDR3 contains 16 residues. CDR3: CATSRGGGGGTDTQYF. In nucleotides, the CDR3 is TGTGCCACCAGTAGAGGAGGCGGGGGGGGCACAGATACGCAGTATTTT.

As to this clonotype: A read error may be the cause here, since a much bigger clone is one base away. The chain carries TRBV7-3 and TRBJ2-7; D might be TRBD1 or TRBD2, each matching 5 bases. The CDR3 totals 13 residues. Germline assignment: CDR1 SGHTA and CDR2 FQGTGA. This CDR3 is CASSPTGGHEQCF. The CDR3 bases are TGTGCCAGCAGCCCGACTGGGGGTCACGAGCAGTGCTTC.

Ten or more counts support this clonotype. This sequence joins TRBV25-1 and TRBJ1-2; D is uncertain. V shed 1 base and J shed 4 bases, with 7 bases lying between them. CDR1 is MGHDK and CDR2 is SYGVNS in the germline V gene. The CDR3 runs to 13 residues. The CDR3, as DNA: TGTGCCAGCAGTGAATTACGAGGCTATGGCTACACCTTC. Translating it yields CASSELRGYGYTF.

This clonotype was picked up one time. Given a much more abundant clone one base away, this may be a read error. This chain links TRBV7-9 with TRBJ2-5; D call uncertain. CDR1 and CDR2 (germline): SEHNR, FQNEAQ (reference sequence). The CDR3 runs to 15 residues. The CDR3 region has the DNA TGTTCCAGCAGCTTAGGGCCGGAAAACCAAGAGACCCAGTACTTC. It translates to CSSSLGPENQETQYF.

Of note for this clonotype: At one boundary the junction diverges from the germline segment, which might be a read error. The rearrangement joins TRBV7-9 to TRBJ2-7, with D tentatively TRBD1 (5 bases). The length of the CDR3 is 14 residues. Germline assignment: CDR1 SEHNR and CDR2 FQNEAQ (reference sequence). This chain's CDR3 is CAGSLLGRAYEQCF. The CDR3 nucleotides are TGTGCCGGCAGCTTACTGGGCAGGGCCTACGAGCAGTGCTTC.

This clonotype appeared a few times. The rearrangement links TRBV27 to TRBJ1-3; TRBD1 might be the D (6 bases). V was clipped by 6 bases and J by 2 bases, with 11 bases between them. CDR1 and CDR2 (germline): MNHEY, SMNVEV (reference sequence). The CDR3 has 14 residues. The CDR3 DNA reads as TGTGCCAGCAGCCTAGGACAGACTGGAAACACCATATATTTT. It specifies CASSLGQTGNTIYF.

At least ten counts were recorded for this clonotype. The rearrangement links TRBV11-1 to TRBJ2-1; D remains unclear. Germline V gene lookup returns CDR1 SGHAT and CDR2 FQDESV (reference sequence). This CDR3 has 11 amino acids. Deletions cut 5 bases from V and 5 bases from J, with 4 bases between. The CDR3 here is CASSRDNEQFF. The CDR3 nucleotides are TGTGCCAGCAGCAGGGACAATGAGCAGTTCTTC.

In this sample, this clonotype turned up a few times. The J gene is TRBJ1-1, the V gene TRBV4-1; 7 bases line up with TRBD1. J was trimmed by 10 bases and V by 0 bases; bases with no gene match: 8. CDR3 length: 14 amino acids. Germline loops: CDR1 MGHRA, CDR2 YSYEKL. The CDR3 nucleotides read TGCGCCAGCAGCCAAGATAGGAGGGGGCCAGTAGCTTTCTTT. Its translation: CASSQDRRGPVAFF.

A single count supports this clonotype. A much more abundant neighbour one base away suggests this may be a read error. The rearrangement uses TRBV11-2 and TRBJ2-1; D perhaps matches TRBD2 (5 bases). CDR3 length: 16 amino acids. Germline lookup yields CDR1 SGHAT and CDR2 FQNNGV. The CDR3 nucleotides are TGTGCCAGCAGCTTCCGCGGCGCTAGCTCCTACAATGAGCAGTCCTTC. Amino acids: CASSFRGASSYNEQSF.

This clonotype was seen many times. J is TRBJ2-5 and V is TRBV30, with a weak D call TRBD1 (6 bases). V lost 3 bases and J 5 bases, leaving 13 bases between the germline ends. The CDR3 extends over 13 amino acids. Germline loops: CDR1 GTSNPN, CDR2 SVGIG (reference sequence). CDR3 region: CAWRQGLGETQYF. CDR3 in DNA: TGTGCCTGGAGGCAGGGGTTAGGGGAGACCCAGTACTTC. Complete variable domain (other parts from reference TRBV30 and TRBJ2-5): SQTIHQWPATLVQPVGSPLSLECTVEGTSNPNLYWYRQAAGRGLQLLFYSVGIGQISSEVPQNLSASRPQDRQFILSSKKLLLSDSGFYLCAWRQGLGETQYFGPGTRLLVL.